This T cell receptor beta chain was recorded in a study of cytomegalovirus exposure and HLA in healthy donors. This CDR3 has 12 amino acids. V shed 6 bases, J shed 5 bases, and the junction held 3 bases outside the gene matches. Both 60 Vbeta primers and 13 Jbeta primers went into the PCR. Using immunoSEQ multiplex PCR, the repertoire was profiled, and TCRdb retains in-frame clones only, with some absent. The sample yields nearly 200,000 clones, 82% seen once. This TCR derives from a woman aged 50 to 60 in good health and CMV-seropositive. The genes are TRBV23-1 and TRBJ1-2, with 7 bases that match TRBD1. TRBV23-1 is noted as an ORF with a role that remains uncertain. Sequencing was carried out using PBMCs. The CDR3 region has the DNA TGCGCCAGCAGGACAGGGTGTTATGGCTACACCTTC. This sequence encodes CASRTGCYGYTF.